Listed here are 19 T cell receptor beta chains from one sample, sequenced in a study of blood T cell repertoires in COVID-19. Method: immunoSEQ multiplex PCR; TCRdb's copy keeps in-frame clones and lacks some. This table holds approximately 490,000 clones, around 90% found once. The sequencing input was PBMCs or T cells enriched from blood (not recorded which). These receptors were taken from a woman between 18 and 29 years old who had recovered from COVID-19.

The rearrangement joins TRBV18 to TRBJ2-1, with D tentatively TRBD1 (6 bases). Per germline, CDR1 KGHSH and CDR2 LQKENI. The V end lost 3 bases, the J end lost 6 bases, and 15 bases lay between the germline ends. There are 15 residues in the CDR3. CDR3 sequence (DNA): TGTGCCAGCTCACCTGGTGGGGGCAGACTCAATGAGCAGTTCTTC. It is translated as CASSPGGGRLNEQFF.

This chain uses TRBV30 with TRBJ1-2; 9 nucleotides align to TRBD1. V shed 6 bases, J shed 1 base, and the junction held 9 bases outside the gene matches. The CDR3 length is 15 residues. Germline-derived CDR1 and CDR2 are GTSNPN and SVGIG (reference sequence). CDR3 DNA sequence: TGTGCCTGCCTCAGGACAGGGGTTATTAACTATGGCTACACCTTC. This codes for CACLRTGVINYGYTF.

The chain couples TRBV5-6 to TRBJ2-3; D is unclear. The V and J ends lost 5 bases and 2 bases respectively, with 15 bases between them. The CDR3 extends over 15 amino acids. Germline V gene sequence: CDR1 SGHDT, CDR2 YYEEEE. CDR3 region: CASSPLAVLTDTQYF. CDR3 nucleotide sequence: TGTGCCAGCAGTCCTCTGGCAGTTCTCACAGATACGCAGTATTTT.

This chain joins TRBV5-1 and TRBJ2-7, with 9 bases aligning to TRBD1. Unmatched junction bases numbered 12, after V lost 0 bases and J lost 5 bases. Germline V lookup: CDR1 SGHRS, CDR2 YFSETQ. The CDR3 covers 17 residues. This CDR3 reads CASSLDVSGTGTDEQYF. The CDR3 region has the DNA TGCGCCAGCAGCTTGGATGTGTCCGGGACAGGGACTGACGAGCAGTACTTC.

CDR3 loop: CASSPGQRNEQFF. The DNA for the CDR3 is TGCGCCAGCAGCCCCGGACAGAGGAATGAGCAGTTCTTC. This chain connects TRBV5-1 to TRBJ2-1; possible D gene TRBD1, 6 bases. This CDR3 has 13 amino acids. V gave up 4 bases and J gave up 7 bases, with 12 bases separating them. Germline V gene lookup returns CDR1 SGHRS and CDR2 YFSETQ.

The chain recombines TRBV19 with TRBJ2-5; a possible D gene is TRBD2 (6 bases). Germline V lookup: CDR1 LNHDA, CDR2 SQIVND (reference sequence). Trimming cost V 5 bases and J 3 bases, with 10 bases left between them. This CDR3 is built from 13 residues. This chain's CDR3 is CASSSSGEETQYF. In DNA, the CDR3 is TGTGCCAGTAGTTCGTCGGGGGAAGAGACCCAGTACTTC. The complete variable domain, with remaining parts taken from reference TRBV19 and TRBJ2-5, reads DGGITQSPKYLFRKEGQNVTLSCEQNLNHDAMYWYRQDPGQGLRLIYYSQIVNDFQKGDIAEGYSVSREKKESFPLTVTSAQKNPTAFYLCASSSSGEETQYFGPGTRLLVL.

The chain employs TRBV15 and TRBJ2-5, with 8 bases aligning to TRBD2. Germline V lookup: CDR1 LNHNV, CDR2 YYDKDF (reference sequence). The ends lost 2 bases at V and 2 bases at J; junction bases unmatched: 7. This CDR3 region has 16 residues. This CDR3 is CATSRPGSGAQETQYF. The CDR3 DNA follows: TGTGCCACCAGCAGACCTGGTAGCGGGGCACAAGAGACCCAGTACTTC.

The V call is TRBV7-2, the J call TRBJ2-7; D not certain. Deletions cut 1 base from V and 7 bases from J, with 14 bases between. Germline V gene data show CDR1 as SGHTA and CDR2 as FQGNSA. The CDR3 spans 14 residues. The CDR3, as DNA: TGTGCCAGCAGCTTAGGTTGGGTTTCGGAGGAGCAGTACTTC. This gives the protein CASSLGWVSEEQYF.

V is TRBV25-1 and J is TRBJ1-1; no clear D. The CDR3 contains 14 residues. Trimming removed 3 bases at V and 10 bases at J, with 18 bases between. The V gene's germline CDR1 is MGHDK and CDR2 SYGVNS. The CDR3 spells CASSDRRDPGGAFF. CDR3 coding DNA: TGTGCCAGCAGTGATAGGCGAGACCCCGGCGGAGCTTTCTTT.

The CDR3 bases are TGTGCCAGCAGGCGGGACGGGGAGCTGTTTTTT. Its translation: CASRRDGELFF. The chain uses TRBV2 and TRBJ2-2, with D possibly TRBD2 on 6 matching bases. CDR1 is SNHLY and CDR2 is FYNNEI in the germline V gene. V was shortened by 6 bases and J by 7 bases, with 6 bases between the two germline ends. The CDR3 spans 11 residues.

The gene calls are TRBV6-2 or TRBV6-3 and TRBJ2-1; D gene unclear. The CDR3 sequence is 12 residues long. V lost 3 bases and J lost 8, with 8 bases in between. Germline V gene data show CDR1 as MNHEY and CDR2 as SVGEGT. The CDR3 spells CASSYGAYEQFF. CDR3 in DNA: TGTGCCAGCAGTTATGGTGCGTATGAGCAGTTCTTC.

The rearrangement uses TRBV29-1 and TRBJ1-1, with 12 bases that match TRBD1. Germline V gene lookup returns CDR1 SQVTM and CDR2 ANQGSEA. This CDR3 comprises 13 residues. The J segment lost 10 bases and the V segment lost 5 bases, leaving 8 bases of the junction unmatched. The CDR3 nucleotides read TGCAGCGTTTATGGGACAGGGGGCTTAAGAGCTTTCTTT. Its protein product is CSVYGTGGLRAFF.

The chain links TRBV2 to TRBJ1-3; 8 positions agree with TRBD1. Per the germline V gene, CDR1 is SNHLY and CDR2 is FYNNEI. The V segment lost 6 bases and the J segment 4 bases; nucleotides outside the gene matches: 5. This CDR3 has 14 amino acids. In DNA, the CDR3 is TGTGCCAGCAGCCCGGACAGGGACGGAAACACCATATATTTT. Its protein product is CASSPDRDGNTIYF.

V is TRBV6-5 and J is TRBJ2-3, with D possibly being TRBD2 (6 bases). Looked up from germline, CDR1 is MNHEY and CDR2 is SVGAGI. The CDR3 extends over 14 amino acids. Trimming pared 8 bases from V and 5 bases from J, leaving 17 bases between. DNA of the CDR3: TGTGCCAGCGGGGTCGGGGGAGTACAAGATACGCAGTATTTT. Amino acids: CASGVGGVQDTQYF.

V is TRBV5-1 and J is TRBJ1-1; D is possibly TRBD1 (6 bases). The germline CDR1 and CDR2 sequences are SGHRS and YFSETQ. The CDR3 is 18 residues long. Trimming pared 1 base from V and 1 base from J, leaving 20 bases between. In DNA form, the CDR3 reads TGCGCCAGCAGCTTGCAGTCCGGGACAAGCGGGAGGAACACTGAAGCTTTCTTT. Amino acids: CASSLQSGTSGRNTEAFF.

The J gene is TRBJ1-1, the V gene TRBV19; D is possibly TRBD1 (5 bases). Trimming removed 5 bases from V and 1 base from J, with 14 bases in between. CDR1 is LNHDA and CDR2 is SQIVND in the germline V gene (reference sequence). The CDR3 runs to 15 residues. The CDR3 reads CASSSQGLKNTEAFF. CDR3 DNA sequence: TGTGCCAGTAGTTCCCAGGGACTCAAGAACACTGAAGCTTTCTTT.

The chain couples TRBV11-2 to TRBJ1-2; D gene ambiguous. The CDR3 is 15 amino acids. Trimming took off 1 base at V and 8 bases at J, with 17 bases between the two ends. Per germline, CDR1 SGHAT and CDR2 FQNNGV. CDR3 protein: CASSLVRQAPRGYTF. In DNA, the CDR3 is TGTGCCAGCAGCTTAGTAAGGCAGGCGCCTCGGGGCTACACCTTC.

Note on this clone: Other DNA sequences in the sample encode the same CDR3. The chain couples TRBV6-5 to TRBJ1-2, with D unclear. The CDR3 length is 11 residues. Trimming left V 6 bases short and J 7 bases short, with 9 bases between. The germline V gene encodes CDR1 MNHEY and CDR2 SVGAGI. The CDR3 DNA reads as TGTGCCAGCAGGTTTGGAGGTGGCTACACCTTC. It translates to CASRFGGGYTF.

The V and J genes are TRBV5-4 and TRBJ2-1; maybe TRBD2 (7 bases). Germline assignment: CDR1 SGHNT and CDR2 YYREEE (reference sequence). The CDR3 is made up of 16 amino acids. V was cut by 4 bases and J by 6 bases, with 20 bases left in between. In DNA form, the CDR3 reads TGTGCCAGCAGCCCCTACGGGGGGCAATCGTCCAATGAGCAGTTCTTC. Protein: CASSPYGGQSSNEQFF. The full variable domain, completed using reference TRBV5-4 and TRBJ2-1, is ETGVTQSPTHLIKTRGQQVTLRCSSQSGHNTVSWYQQALGQGPQFIFQYYREEENGRGNFPPRFSGLQFPNYSSELNVNALELDDSALYLCASSPYGGQSSNEQFFGPGTRLTVL.